This passage covers 14 T cell receptor beta chains from one sample sequenced in a study of T-cell memory formation after mild COVID-19 (dated by TCRdb to the early 2020s). Libraries were prepared through 5' RACE. Sequencing instrument: Illumina NovaSeq 6000. The public reads were reanalyzed by TCRdb: fastp trimming at Q25, MiXCR alignment, in-frame beta chains only. Each CDR3 protein gets just one entry, which takes the most common genes and DNA from the rows behind it. This sample lists 210,000 or so distinct CDR3 sequences; 18% were detected once. Of the sample, roughly 2.4% falls within the top ten clones. The specimen sequenced was PBMCs or a T cell subset sorted from them (not recorded which). The receptors stem from an adult woman who had mild COVID-19 (a few samples of this study predate the infection). The sample titles of this study are shuffled in the database, so cell type and time point are left out; the donor was told from shared clones.

This clonotype was recorded a few times. This chain connects TRBV21-1 to TRBJ2-7; the table's TRBD2 call for D was not verified on the DNA. TRBV21-1 is tagged as a pseudogene. The CDR3 consists of 14 residues. CDR3 nucleotides: TGTGCCAGCCGGATGGGTTTCCTCCGGTTCGAGCAGTACTTC. Residues: CASRMGFLRFEQYF.

This clonotype turned up a few times. V and J are TRBV7-2 and TRBJ2-7; tentative D call: TRBD1 (6 bases). Germline V gives CDR1 SGHTA, CDR2 FQGNSA. Trimming took 3 bases from V and 3 from J, leaving 15 bases between them. This CDR3 is built from 15 residues. The CDR3 coding sequence is TGTGCCAGCAGCTTTGGACAGAAAAGTCGCTACGAGCAGTACTTC. Its translation: CASSFGQKSRYEQYF.

The chain recombines TRBV12-3 or TRBV12-4 with TRBJ1-6; 7 bases map to TRBD1. This CDR3 is built from 14 residues. Trimming took 2 bases from V and 10 from J; bases not matched to a gene: 5. CDR3 sequence (DNA): TGTGCCAGCAGTTTACAACAGGGGTACTCACCCCTCCACTTT. Protein: CASSLQQGYSPLHF.

The rearrangement joins TRBV9 to TRBJ1-2; D gene unclear. CDR3 length: 14 residues. Germline assignment: CDR1 SGDLS and CDR2 YYNGEE. The V and J ends lost 0 bases and 8 bases respectively, with 14 bases between them. CDR3 DNA: TGTGCCAGCAGCGTAGAGTCGGAACAAGGGGGCTACACCTTC. Amino acid sequence: CASSVESEQGGYTF.

The chain carries TRBV29-1 and TRBJ1-1, with 7 bases fitting TRBD1. CDR1 is SQVTM and CDR2 is ANQGSEA in the germline V gene. The V gene end was trimmed by 7 bases and the J gene end by 8 bases; junction bases not matched to a gene: 4. CDR3 length: 10 residues. As DNA, the CDR3 is TGCAGCGCAGCGACAGGGGAAGCTTTCTTT. Its translation: CSAATGEAFF.

The chain employs TRBV15 and TRBJ2-7; TRBD1 aligns across 9 bases. CDR1 LNHNV and CDR2 YYDKDF come from the germline V gene (reference sequence). The CDR3 loop spans 15 amino acids. Unmatched junction bases numbered 13, after V lost 5 bases and J lost 8 bases. CDR3 in amino acids: CATSRREPGQGKQYF. The CDR3 DNA is TGTGCCACCAGCCGACGCGAACCGGGACAGGGAAAGCAGTACTTC.

In DNA, the CDR3 is TGTGCCACCAGTGATACCCACTACGAGCAGTACTTC. Encoded protein: CATSDTHYEQYF. The chain has TRBV24-1 and TRBJ2-7; D is unresolved. Germline assignment: CDR1 KGHDR and CDR2 SFDVKD. This CDR3 is 12 amino acids long. The V end lost 3 bases, the J end lost 3 bases, and 5 bases lay between the germline ends.

The chain recombines TRBV29-1 with TRBJ2-5; TRBD2 agrees at 9 bases. V gave up 4 bases and J gave up 4 bases; unmatched junction bases: 4. CDR1 is SQVTM, CDR2 ANQGSEA, per germline. This CDR3 contains 13 residues. The CDR3 sequence: CSVAHSGRETQYF. The CDR3 DNA reads as TGCAGCGTTGCTCATAGCGGGAGAGAGACCCAGTACTTC.

This sequence joins TRBV5-1 and TRBJ2-5; tentatively, D is TRBD2 (6 bases). The CDR3 extends over 13 amino acids. The germline CDR1 and CDR2 sequences are SGHRS and YFSETQ. V shed 4 bases and J shed 6 bases, with 13 bases lying between them. In DNA, the CDR3 is TGCGCCAGCAGCCTGGGACTCGAGAAGACCCAGTACTTC. As protein: CASSLGLEKTQYF.

This clonotype has only a few counts. This sequence joins TRBV12-3 or TRBV12-4 and TRBJ2-1, with 7 bases aligning to TRBD1. V shed 4 bases and J 5 bases; nucleotides not matched to a gene: 8. The CDR3 runs to 15 residues. The CDR3 is CASSWGRDRDNEQFF. CDR3 in DNA: TGTGCCAGCAGTTGGGGCCGGGACAGAGACAATGAGCAGTTCTTC.

This clonotype was seen a handful of times. V gene TRBV7-2 combines with J gene TRBJ1-1; D perhaps matches TRBD1 (5 bases). The CDR3 runs to 16 residues. Germline-derived CDR1 and CDR2 are SGHTA and FQGNSA. V lost 0 bases, J lost 4 bases, and 15 bases lay in between. The CDR3 DNA sequence: TGTGCCAGCAGCTTAGCGCTGAGCGGGAGGGGCACTGAAGCTTTCTTT. Translating gives CASSLALSGRGTEAFF.

This clonotype was seen more than once but under ten times. The chain recombines TRBV2 with TRBJ1-1; 7 nucleotides match TRBD1. Trimming removed 6 bases from V and 8 bases from J; junction bases left unmatched: 6. The CDR3 totals 12 residues. Germline V gene data show CDR1 as SNHLY and CDR2 as FYNNEI. DNA for the CDR3: TGTGCCAGCAGAGGACTGGGACAGGAAGCTTTCTTT. Its translation: CASRGLGQEAFF.

The chain links TRBV2 to TRBJ2-3, with 7 bases lining up with TRBD2. This CDR3 region has 16 residues. The V gene end was trimmed by 8 bases and the J gene end by 4 bases; junction bases not matched to a gene: 15. CDR1 and CDR2 from the germline V gene are SNHLY and FYNNEI. The CDR3 here is CASRPQSGNSADTQYF. DNA of the CDR3: TGTGCCAGCCGCCCCCAAAGCGGGAATAGCGCAGATACGCAGTATTTT.

V is TRBV6-2 or TRBV6-3 and J is TRBJ2-1; D is undetermined. V lost 0 bases and J 5 bases, leaving 8 bases between the germline ends. The germline V gene encodes CDR1 MNHEY and CDR2 SVGEGT. CDR3 size: 14 residues. In nucleotides, the CDR3 is TGTGCCAGCAGTTACTCGGTCTCAGACAATGAGCAGTTCTTC. It encodes CASSYSVSDNEQFF.